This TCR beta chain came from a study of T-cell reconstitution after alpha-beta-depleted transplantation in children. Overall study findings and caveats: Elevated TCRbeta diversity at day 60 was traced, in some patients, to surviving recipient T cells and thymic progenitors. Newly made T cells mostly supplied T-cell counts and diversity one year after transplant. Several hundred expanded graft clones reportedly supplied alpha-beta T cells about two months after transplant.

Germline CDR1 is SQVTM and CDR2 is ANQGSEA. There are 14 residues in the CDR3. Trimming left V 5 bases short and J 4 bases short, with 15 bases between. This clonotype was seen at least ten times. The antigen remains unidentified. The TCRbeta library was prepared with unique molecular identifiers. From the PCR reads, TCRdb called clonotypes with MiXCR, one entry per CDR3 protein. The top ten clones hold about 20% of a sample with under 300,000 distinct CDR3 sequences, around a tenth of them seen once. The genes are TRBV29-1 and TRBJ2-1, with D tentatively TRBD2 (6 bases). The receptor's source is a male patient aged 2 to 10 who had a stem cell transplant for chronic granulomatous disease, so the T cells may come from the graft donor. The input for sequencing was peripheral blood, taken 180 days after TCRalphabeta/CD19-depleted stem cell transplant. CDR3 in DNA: TGCAGCGTTCAGACTAGTCTCTCTTACAATGAGCAGTTCTTC. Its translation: CSVQTSLSYNEQFF.